A single sample is the source of the 10 T cell receptor beta chains below, sequenced in a study of blood T cell repertoires in COVID-19. Produced via immunoSEQ multiplex PCR; TCRdb's table is partial and in-frame only. In the table there are about 250,000 clones, around 88% of which are singletons. The sample comprised peripheral blood. All receptors derive from a man under 40 with acute or convalescent COVID-19.

The CDR3 sequence: CASSEAREQGFSSSYNSPLHF. CDR3 DNA sequence: TGTGCCAGCAGTGAAGCGCGAGAACAGGGCTTCTCTTCCTCCTATAATTCACCCCTCCACTTT. The chain combines TRBV6-1 with TRBJ1-6; maybe TRBD1 (6 bases). The germline CDR1 and CDR2 sequences are MNHNS and SASEGT. The CDR3 loop spans 21 amino acids. The ends were cut back, 0 bases at V and 0 bases at J, with 21 bases in the middle.

This chain uses TRBV5-6 with TRBJ1-4, with no clear D. V was shortened by 5 bases and J by 3 bases, with 14 bases between the two germline ends. CDR1 and CDR2 (germline): SGHDT, YYEEEE. CDR3 size: 15 residues. CDR3 amino acids: CASSFTGKANEKLFF. The CDR3 DNA sequence: TGTGCCAGCAGTTTTACGGGGAAGGCTAATGAAAAACTGTTTTTT.

This clone was recorded once. The chain employs TRBV5-1 and TRBJ2-7; 7 bases agree with TRBD1. The CDR3 extends over 15 amino acids. Trimming cost V 4 bases and J 5 bases; bases outside gene matches: 12. CDR1 SGHRS and CDR2 YFSETQ come from the germline V gene. The CDR3 bases are TGCGCCAGCAGCCCCAATCAGGGGGACCTCCACGAGCAGTACTTC. Protein product: CASSPNQGDLHEQYF.

This chain connects TRBV11-3 to TRBJ2-7, with 9 positions matching TRBD2. Germline V gives CDR1 SGHNT, CDR2 YENEEA. The length of the CDR3 is 19 residues. The junction had 13 bases not matched to a gene; V was cut back by 1 base and J by 0 bases. CDR3 protein: CASSLARKTSGMSSYEQYF. In DNA form, the CDR3 reads TGTGCCAGCAGCTTAGCCCGAAAGACTAGCGGTATGAGCTCCTACGAGCAGTACTTC.

The V call is TRBV6-5, the J call TRBJ1-2; the match to TRBD1 covers 9 bases. The germline gives CDR1 MNHEY, CDR2 SVGAGI. The CDR3 is 15 residues long. After removal of 2 bases from V and 4 bases from J, the junction contained 5 bases not matched to a gene. This chain's CDR3 is CASSYPGQGPYGYTF. In nucleotides, the CDR3 is TGTGCCAGCAGTTACCCGGGACAGGGCCCCTATGGCTACACCTTC.

This clone has just one count. The V and J genes are TRBV5-1 and TRBJ2-5; 7 positions match TRBD2. In germline, CDR1 is SGHRS, CDR2 YFSETQ. The CDR3 runs to 14 residues. J lost 5 bases, V lost 4 bases, and 8 bases had no gene match. CDR3 nucleotide sequence: TGCGCCAGCAGCGGGGGACTACCGGTGGAGACCCAGTACTTC. The encoded protein is CASSGGLPVETQYF.

This chain joins TRBV11-2 and TRBJ2-3, with TRBD2 as a possible D gene (6 bases). The germline V gene encodes CDR1 SGHAT and CDR2 FQNNGV. The ends were cut back, 0 bases at V and 8 bases at J, with 9 bases in the middle. CDR3 length equals 13 residues. The CDR3: CASSLERRGTQYF. In nucleotides, the CDR3 is TGTGCCAGCAGCTTAGAGAGGCGGGGTACGCAGTATTTT.

The chain joins TRBV18 to TRBJ1-5; TRBD1 is a possible D gene (5 bases). V gave up 1 base and J gave up 7 bases, with 14 bases separating them. The germline gives CDR1 KGHSH, CDR2 LQKENI. The CDR3 is 15 residues long. The CDR3 DNA reads as TGTGCCAGCTCACCACAGGTGCAGGGCGGACAGCCCCAGCATTTT. Encoded protein: CASSPQVQGGQPQHF.

This chain's CDR3 is CASSQLSGGGDEQFF. The CDR3 DNA sequence: TGTGCCAGCAGTCAATTGAGCGGGGGCGGCGATGAGCAGTTCTTC. The J gene is TRBJ2-1, the V gene TRBV28, with TRBD2 identical over 8 bases. Trimming cost V 5 bases and J 8 bases; bases outside gene matches: 11. The germline CDR1 and CDR2 sequences are MDHEN and SYDVKM. The CDR3 runs to 15 residues.

The chain has TRBV12-3 or TRBV12-4 and TRBJ2-7; no reliable D call. The CDR3 consists of 11 residues. The germline V and J ends were trimmed by 6 bases and 5 bases, with 8 bases remaining between them. CDR3 in amino acids: CASRVGHEQYF. The CDR3 DNA follows: TGTGCCAGCAGGGTGGGCCACGAGCAGTACTTC.